One sample yielded the 17 T cell receptor beta chains listed below, sequenced in a study of somatic mutations in cytotoxic T cells in rheumatoid arthritis. Only in-frame clones appear in the TCRdb table, and some are missing; sequencing was by immunoSEQ multiplex PCR. The sample yields fewer than 2,500 clones, about four fifths seen once. Input material: CD8+ T cells sorted from blood. These receptors were collected from an adult with rheumatoid arthritis.

The chain has TRBV6-4 and TRBJ2-2; unclear D gene. Germline V gives CDR1 MRHNA, CDR2 SNTAGT. Trimming removed 5 bases at V and 2 bases at J, with 6 bases between. This CDR3 is built from 13 residues. The DNA of the CDR3 is TGTGCCAGCAGTTCCGGAAACACCGGGGAGCTGTTTTTT. Translated, it gives CASSSGNTGELFF.

J is TRBJ2-3 and V is TRBV9; 11 positions agree with TRBD2. CDR3 length: 16 amino acids. Trimming took 4 bases from V and 1 from J; bases not matched to a gene: 5. CDR1 and CDR2 from the germline V gene are SGDLS and YYNGEE. This CDR3 reads CASSTGTSGRTDTQYF. CDR3 bases: TGTGCCAGCAGCACCGGGACTAGCGGCCGCACAGATACGCAGTATTTT.

This clone was seen only once. This specimen includes other DNA sequences encoding the same CDR3. CDR3 loop: CASSPGTVTEQFF. The CDR3 DNA is TGTGCCAGCAGCCCCGGGACTGTGACTGAGCAGTTCTTC. V usage is TRBV11-2 and J usage is TRBJ2-1, with D possibly being TRBD2 (6 bases). CDR3 length: 13 amino acids. CDR1 is SGHAT and CDR2 is FQNNGV in the germline V gene. V gave up 5 bases and J gave up 9 bases, with 14 bases separating them.

V gene TRBV5-8 combines with J gene TRBJ2-7; the D gene could be TRBD1 or TRBD2 (6 bases each). V was trimmed by 5 bases and J by 4 bases, leaving 13 bases between them. Germline CDR1 is SGHTS and CDR2 is YDEGEE. This CDR3 contains 13 residues. CDR3 region: CASRPEGGYEQYF. In DNA, the CDR3 is TGTGCCAGCAGGCCCGAGGGGGGATACGAGCAGTACTTC.

The gene calls are TRBV4-1 and TRBJ1-1; D may be TRBD1 (6 bases). Germline V CDR1 and CDR2: MGHRA, YSYEKL. Trimming left V 6 bases short and J 7 bases short, with 15 bases between. CDR3 length: 13 amino acids. The CDR3: CASRTTGWGEAFF. CDR3 in DNA: TGCGCCAGCAGAACAACAGGGTGGGGTGAAGCTTTCTTT.

This clone was seen a few times. The CDR3 loop is CASSADRTYEQYF. DNA of the CDR3: TGCGCCAGCAGCGCAGACAGAACCTACGAGCAGTACTTC. The chain couples TRBV5-1 to TRBJ2-7; D might be TRBD1 (5 bases). This CDR3 is 13 amino acids long. Germline V gene lookup returns CDR1 SGHRS and CDR2 YFSETQ. Trimming cost V 4 bases and J 2 bases, with 10 bases left between them.

The CDR3 DNA sequence: TGTGCCACCAGCAGAGATCGTGGCAAATACAACACTGAAGCTTTCTTT. It is translated as CATSRDRGKYNTEAFF. The chain carries TRBV15 and TRBJ1-1; D not resolved. CDR3 length: 16 residues. The V gene lost 0 bases and the J gene lost 2 bases, with 13 bases spanning the gap. The V gene's germline CDR1 is LNHNV and CDR2 YYDKDF (reference sequence).

The gene calls are TRBV5-6 and TRBJ1-1; perhaps TRBD1 as D (5 bases). Trimming pared 0 bases from V and 1 base from J, leaving 13 bases between. The CDR3 covers 16 residues. Germline assignment: CDR1 SGHDT and CDR2 YYEEEE. This CDR3 is CASSLGSGTGNTEAFF. The CDR3 nucleotides read TGTGCCAGCAGCTTGGGTTCAGGGACGGGGAACACTGAAGCTTTCTTT.

The V gene is TRBV9, the J gene TRBJ2-3; D is unresolved. The CDR3 covers 12 residues. The germline gives CDR1 SGDLS, CDR2 YYNGEE. V was shortened by 2 bases and J by 5 bases, with 6 bases between the two germline ends. The CDR3 loop is CASSVSGDTQYF. The CDR3 nucleotides are TGTGCCAGCAGCGTCAGTGGAGATACGCAGTATTTT. The full variable domain, completed using reference TRBV9 and TRBJ2-3, is DSGVTQTPKHLITATGQRVTLRCSPRSGDLSVYWYQQSLDQGLQFLIQYYNGEERAKGNILERFSAQQFPDLHSELNLSSLELGDSALYFCASSVSGDTQYFGPGTRLTVL.

This clone has only one observation. V gene TRBV9 combines with J gene TRBJ2-1; no clear D. Germline lookup yields CDR1 SGDLS and CDR2 YYNGEE. Trimming removed 0 bases from V and 6 bases from J, with 7 bases in between. This CDR3 spans 13 amino acids. The CDR3 DNA follows: TGTGCCAGCAGCGTAGAGGGTGTCAATGAGCAGTTCTTC. This codes for CASSVEGVNEQFF.

The genes are TRBV2 and TRBJ2-7; TRBD1 aligns across 7 bases. This CDR3 is 13 amino acids long. J gave up 3 bases and V 4 bases, and 3 bases lay outside the gene matches. Germline CDR1 reads SNHLY; CDR2 reads FYNNEI. CDR3 DNA sequence: TGTGCCAGCAGTGGGGACAGCGACTACGAGCAGTACTTC. Its protein product is CASSGDSDYEQYF.

The chain combines TRBV7-9 with TRBJ2-2, with TRBD1 identical over 8 bases. Germline assignment: CDR1 SEHNR and CDR2 FQNEAQ (reference sequence). The CDR3 has 16 amino acids. With V trimmed by 5 bases and J by 0 bases, 5 bases remained unmatched. CDR3 protein: CASSKRQGSNTGELFF. Here the CDR3 DNA reads TGTGCCAGCAGCAAGCGACAGGGGTCGAACACCGGGGAGCTGTTTTTT.

This clone was observed a single time. The chain joins TRBV9 to TRBJ2-6; TRBD1 matches 10 bases. V lost 5 bases to trimming and J lost 2 bases; unmatched junction nucleotides: 7. This CDR3 comprises 17 residues. In germline, CDR1 is SGDLS, CDR2 YYNGEE. CDR3 sequence reads: CASSRQGARPGANVLTF. In DNA, the CDR3 is TGTGCCAGCAGTCGACAGGGGGCGCGACCTGGGGCCAACGTCCTGACTTTC.

V gene TRBV11-3 combines with J gene TRBJ2-2; D is unclear. V dropped 1 base and J dropped 5 bases, with 2 bases sitting between them. Germline CDR1 reads SGHNT; CDR2 reads YENEEA. CDR3 length: 12 residues. The CDR3, as DNA: TGTGCCAGCAGCTTAGTTACCGGGGAGCTGTTTTTT. Translation: CASSLVTGELFF.

The J gene is TRBJ2-3, the V gene TRBV4-2; D unresolved. The CDR3 is 13 residues long. Germline V gives CDR1 LGHNA, CDR2 YNFKEQ. Trimming removed 0 bases at V and 2 bases at J, with 3 bases between. The CDR3 nucleotides are TGTGCCAGCAGCCAAGATCCCACAGATACGCAGTATTTT. This translates into CASSQDPTDTQYF.

This clone was recorded only once. The chain couples TRBV5-1 to TRBJ1-2, with D uncertain. The V gene's germline CDR1 is SGHRS and CDR2 YFSETQ. The length of the CDR3 is 13 residues. V dropped 2 bases and J dropped 4 bases, with 9 bases sitting between them. CDR3 protein: CASSFGVGYGYTF. CDR3 DNA: TGCGCCAGCAGCTTCGGGGTTGGCTATGGCTACACCTTC.

V is TRBV7-3 and J is TRBJ1-2, with 8 bases matching TRBD1. The CDR3 is 13 residues long. Germline-derived CDR1 and CDR2 are SGHTA and FQGTGA. With V trimmed by 5 bases and J by 11 bases, 10 bases remained unmatched. CDR3 DNA: TGTGCCAGCAGCCCCGATCCGGACAGGGTTTACACCTTC. Residues: CASSPDPDRVYTF.